The TCR beta chain under discussion was sequenced for a study of T cell responses to AZD1222 COVID-19 vaccine. Trimming stripped 1 base from V and 6 bases from J, with 9 bases between. The CDR3 length is 13 residues. Germline lookup yields CDR1 SEHNR and CDR2 FQNEAQ (reference sequence). Sequenced by immunoSEQ multiplex PCR; TCRdb stores in-frame clones only, minus some. The repertoire holds about 130,000 clones, with 89% as singletons. This clone was observed a single time. The sequence was obtained from an adult in good health. The genes are TRBV7-9 and TRBJ1-2; D ambiguous. Specimen: peripheral blood, collected on day 0 of AZD1222 vaccination. The chain's CDR3 is CASSLGSEDGYTF. The CDR3 DNA reads TGTGCCAGCAGCTTAGGATCTGAGGATGGCTACACCTTC.